Presented here are 25 T cell receptor beta chains from one specimen sequenced in a study of shared clonotypes between healthy human individuals. TCRdb keeps only in-frame clones here, not all; method: immunoSEQ multiplex PCR. The profile shows about 490,000 clones, around 73% of them singletons. Material for sequencing was PBMCs. These receptor sequences come from a middle-aged woman in good health. Some clones in this sample may be carry-over from other donors' samples.

The chain is built from TRBV7-6 and TRBJ2-7; D uncertain. Germline assignment: CDR1 SGHVS and CDR2 FNYEAQ. The CDR3 runs to 13 residues. V was pared by 5 bases and J by 3 bases, with 11 bases between. CDR3 protein: CASSQGDNYEQYF. DNA of the CDR3: TGTGCCAGCAGCCAAGGCGACAACTACGAGCAGTACTTC.

The chain carries TRBV15 and TRBJ2-1; 9 bases agree with TRBD2. Germline CDR1 is LNHNV and CDR2 is YYDKDF (reference sequence). V shed 0 bases, J shed 8 bases, and the junction held 11 bases outside the gene matches. The CDR3 loop spans 17 amino acids. DNA for the CDR3: TGTGCCACCAGCAGAGATCTCACTAGCGGGCATGGGTATGAGCAGTTCTTC. Translated: CATSRDLTSGHGYEQFF.

J is TRBJ1-1 and V is TRBV5-5; D is perhaps TRBD1 (5 bases). Trimming pared 0 bases from V and 3 bases from J, leaving 9 bases between. Per germline, CDR1 SGHKS and CDR2 YYEKEE (reference sequence). CDR3 length equals 14 residues. CDR3 DNA: TGTGCCAGCAGCTTGGTGGGAGGGGACACTGAAGCTTTCTTT. This translates into CASSLVGGDTEAFF.

V gene TRBV11-2 combines with J gene TRBJ2-7; 9 nucleotides align to TRBD2. Trimming took 2 bases from V and 4 from J; bases not matched to a gene: 6. The CDR3 covers 15 residues. In germline, CDR1 is SGHAT, CDR2 FQNNGV. The CDR3 loop reads CASSLFSGSLYEQYF. The CDR3 DNA is TGTGCCAGCAGCTTATTTAGCGGGAGCTTGTACGAGCAGTACTTC.

V usage is TRBV11-2 and J usage is TRBJ2-7; D gene unclear. The CDR3 contains 14 residues. The germline CDR1 and CDR2 sequences are SGHAT and FQNNGV. V gave up 1 base and J gave up 2 bases, with 9 bases separating them. The CDR3 region has the DNA TGTGCCAGCAGCTTAGTTACCGGAACCTACGAGCAGTACTTC. It encodes CASSLVTGTYEQYF.

This clone was recorded at least ten times. This sequence joins TRBV29-1 and TRBJ1-1; 7 nucleotides match TRBD1. The germline gives CDR1 SQVTM, CDR2 ANQGSEA. Trimming at V came to 3 bases and at J to 0 bases, leaving 4 bases not matched to a gene. CDR3 length: 14 amino acids. CDR3 sequence (DNA): TGCAGCGTTGAGGGACAGCGAATGAACACTGAAGCTTTCTTT. It is translated as CSVEGQRMNTEAFF.

The CDR3 spells CSWTASSEQFF. The DNA of the CDR3 is TGCAGCTGGACAGCTTCCAGTGAGCAGTTCTTC. V usage is TRBV29-1 and J usage is TRBJ2-1; maybe TRBD1 (6 bases). The V gene's germline CDR1 is SQVTM and CDR2 ANQGSEA. The CDR3 covers 11 residues. V lost 8 bases, J lost 9 bases, and 14 bases lay in between.

The CDR3 loop reads CAISNPGANTGELFF. DNA of the CDR3: TGTGCCATCAGTAACCCCGGGGCGAACACCGGGGAGCTGTTTTTT. This chain connects TRBV10-3 to TRBJ2-2; weak D call: TRBD2 (5 bases). V lost 5 bases and J 0 bases, leaving 10 bases between the germline ends. The CDR3 runs to 15 residues. Germline CDR1 reads ENHRY; CDR2 reads SYGVKD.

The genes are TRBV27 and TRBJ2-1, with D perhaps TRBD1 (5 bases). CDR1 is MNHEY, CDR2 SMNVEV, per germline (reference sequence). The V gene lost 2 bases and the J gene lost 4 bases, with 15 bases spanning the gap. This CDR3 spans 16 amino acids. CDR3 DNA sequence: TGTGCCAGCAGTTTACGTGTGGGGCCGCCATACAATGAGCAGTTCTTC. It codes for CASSLRVGPPYNEQFF.

The genes are TRBV11-2 and TRBJ2-2, with D perhaps TRBD2 (6 bases). CDR3 length: 15 residues. Germline lookup yields CDR1 SGHAT and CDR2 FQNNGV. Trimming stripped 7 bases from V and 0 bases from J, with 12 bases between. In nucleotides, the CDR3 is TGTGCCAGCACCCGGAGGGGCCCGAACACCGGGGAGCTGTTTTTT. Translated: CASTRRGPNTGELFF.

This clone was seen once. The V call is TRBV7-2, the J call TRBJ2-7; 7 positions match TRBD1. The CDR3 has 15 residues. Unmatched junction bases numbered 7, after V lost 1 base and J lost 4 bases. From germline, CDR1 is SGHTA and CDR2 FQGNSA. The CDR3 is CASSLVGGRLYEQYF. Written as DNA, the CDR3 is TGTGCCAGCAGCTTAGTAGGGGGCAGGTTGTACGAGCAGTACTTC.

The chain employs TRBV11-2 and TRBJ1-4; D not resolved. The germline V gene encodes CDR1 SGHAT and CDR2 FQNNGV. Trimming took off 0 bases at V and 10 bases at J, with 9 bases between the two ends. CDR3 length: 13 amino acids. The CDR3 DNA reads as TGTGCCAGCAGCTTAGACTTGGTTGGAAAACTGTTTTTT. Translating it yields CASSLDLVGKLFF. The full variable domain, completed using reference TRBV11-2 and TRBJ1-4, is EAGVAQSPRYKIIEKRQSVAFWCNPISGHATLYWYQQILGQGPKLLIQFQNNGVVDDSQLPKDRFSAERLKGVDSTLKIQPAKLEDSAVYLCASSLDLVGKLFFGSGTQLSVL.

J is TRBJ2-7 and V is TRBV28; 11 bases agree with TRBD2. CDR1 is MDHEN and CDR2 is SYDVKM in the germline V gene. There are 15 residues in the CDR3. V lost 5 bases and J lost 6; bases outside the gene matches: 9. This CDR3 reads CASSPGTSGLCEQYF. CDR3 DNA sequence: TGTGCCAGCAGTCCCGGGACTAGCGGACTCTGCGAGCAGTACTTC.

The chain carries TRBV19 and TRBJ2-5, with TRBD2 identical over 12 bases. The CDR3 runs to 16 residues. The junction had 4 bases not matched to a gene; V was cut back by 3 bases and J by 2 bases. Germline-derived CDR1 and CDR2 are LNHDA and SQIVND (reference sequence). The DNA for the CDR3 is TGTGCCAGTAGTATGACAGGACTAGCGGGACAAGAGACCCAGTACTTC. Its protein product is CASSMTGLAGQETQYF.

The rearrangement links TRBV5-4 to TRBJ2-1; TRBD2 aligns across 7 bases. CDR3 size: 13 residues. With V trimmed by 1 base and J by 9 bases, 4 bases remained unmatched. CDR1 is SGHNT and CDR2 is YYREEE in the germline V gene (reference sequence). The CDR3 sequence is CASSLSGGGEQFF. In nucleotides, the CDR3 is TGTGCCAGCAGCTTGTCGGGGGGAGGTGAGCAGTTCTTC.

The V and J genes are TRBV19 and TRBJ2-2; TRBD2 aligns across 7 bases. The junction had 5 bases not matched to a gene; V was cut back by 5 bases and J by 5 bases. Germline values: CDR1 LNHDA, CDR2 SQIVND (reference sequence). The CDR3 extends over 14 amino acids. The CDR3 loop reads CASSSPGLTGELFF. The CDR3 region has the DNA TGTGCCAGTAGTTCTCCGGGACTAACCGGGGAGCTGTTTTTT.

V usage is TRBV4-2 and J usage is TRBJ1-4, with 9 nucleotides matching TRBD1. With V trimmed by 3 bases and J by 7 bases, 12 bases remained unmatched. Germline CDR1 reads LGHNA; CDR2 reads YNFKEQ. CDR3 size: 17 residues. This CDR3 reads CASSQEGSGTGPEKLFF. CDR3 bases: TGTGCCAGCAGCCAGGAGGGGTCCGGGACAGGGCCTGAAAAACTGTTTTTT.

This chain uses TRBV6-5 with TRBJ1-3; the D is unclear. From germline, CDR1 is MNHEY and CDR2 SVGAGI. The CDR3 is 14 amino acids. With 5 bases removed from V and 4 bases from J, the gap between germline ends came to 12 bases. In DNA, the CDR3 is TGTGCCAGCAGTCGATATACGGGGGGAAACACCATATATTTT. Amino acids: CASSRYTGGNTIYF.

CDR3 sequence reads: CASSFSKGYGYTF. As DNA, the CDR3 is TGTGCCAGCAGTTTCAGCAAGGGCTATGGCTACACCTTC. The chain couples TRBV27 to TRBJ1-2; no firm D call. Looked up from germline, CDR1 is MNHEY and CDR2 is SMNVEV (reference sequence). Trimming cost V 3 bases and J 4 bases, with 9 bases left between them. The CDR3 contains 13 residues.

The chain carries TRBV2 and TRBJ2-7, with unresolved D. Germline CDR1 is SNHLY and CDR2 is FYNNEI. This CDR3 region has 14 residues. Trimming pared 3 bases from V and 4 bases from J, leaving 13 bases between. This CDR3 reads CASSDWRNDYEQYF. CDR3 nucleotide sequence: TGTGCCAGCAGTGACTGGCGGAACGATTACGAGCAGTACTTC.

The chain links TRBV6-4 to TRBJ2-2, with TRBD2 matching 8 bases. This CDR3 region has 15 residues. The germline V gene encodes CDR1 MRHNA and CDR2 SNTAGT. V gave up 4 bases and J gave up 4 bases; unmatched junction bases: 5. The CDR3 sequence is CASSAGGPATGELFF. CDR3 nucleotide sequence: TGTGCCAGCAGTGCGGGAGGGCCGGCCACCGGGGAGCTGTTTTTT.

The chain combines TRBV11-1 with TRBJ2-3, with no clear D. In germline, CDR1 is SGHAT, CDR2 FQDESV (reference sequence). The CDR3 runs to 13 residues. V was cut by 5 bases and J by 3 bases, with 9 bases left in between. The CDR3 region has the DNA TGTGCCAGCAGCCCTAGGACGACAGATACGCAGTATTTT. Its protein is CASSPRTTDTQYF.

The V call is TRBV7-2, the J call TRBJ1-2; no reliable D call. The CDR3 covers 14 residues. V shed 1 base and J shed 8 bases, with 14 bases lying between them. CDR1 and CDR2 (germline): SGHTA, FQGNSA. As DNA, the CDR3 is TGTGCCAGCAGCTTAGAGTTGGCTTGGCAAGGCTACACCTTC. It encodes CASSLELAWQGYTF.

CDR3 DNA: TGTGCCAGCAGCTTATTGGTAGGGGAAGCTTTCTTT. It encodes CASSLLVGEAFF. The rearrangement links TRBV11-2 to TRBJ1-1; D remains unclear. The germline V and J ends were trimmed by 2 bases and 8 bases, with 9 bases remaining between them. The CDR3 runs 12 residues. Germline values: CDR1 SGHAT, CDR2 FQNNGV.

The chain combines TRBV19 with TRBJ2-2; tentative D call: TRBD2 (7 bases). This CDR3 spans 17 amino acids. Germline-derived CDR1 and CDR2 are LNHDA and SQIVND (reference sequence). V was clipped by 3 bases and J by 7 bases, with 21 bases between them. This chain's CDR3 is CASSIWAGDRTSGELFF. DNA for the CDR3: TGTGCCAGTAGTATCTGGGCAGGGGATAGGACTAGCGGGGAGCTGTTTTTT.